These T cell receptor beta chains were read from a single sample in a study of control samples from healthy donors and cancer patients. Produced via immunoSEQ multiplex PCR; TCRdb's table is partial and in-frame only. Here the sample spans under 450,000 clones, 75% to 95% being singletons. The source material was PBMCs. The receptors stem from a man aged 40-49 years with head and neck cancer. CDR3s include the opening cysteine and the closing phenylalanine or tryptophan. D genes are given only for firm matches. Some rows have no size entry. The others give once, few or many, or a class for an expanded clone.

d_gene: TRBD2
abundance: .
v_gene: TRBV29-1
j_gene: TRBJ2-7
CDR3nt: TGCAGCGTTGAAGCCATAGCGGGAGGGGGCAACGAGCAGTACTTC
CDR3aa: CSVEAIAGGGNEQYF

d_gene: .
abundance: .
v_gene: TRBV5-4
j_gene: TRBJ1-4
CDR3nt: TGTGCCAGCAGCCGCGGGGGAAAACTGTTTTTT
CDR3aa: CASSRGGKLFF

d_gene: .
abundance: .
v_gene: TRBV6-1
j_gene: TRBJ1-2
CDR3nt: TGTGCCAGCAGTGAAGCGGTCCTGATCGGCTACACCTTC
CDR3aa: CASSEAVLIGYTF

d_gene: .
abundance: .
v_gene: TRBV11-2
j_gene: TRBJ1-6
CDR3nt: TGTGCCAGCAGCTTAGTTCGGGCGGACTATAATTCACCCCTCCACTTT
CDR3aa: CASSLVRADYNSPLHF

d_gene: .
abundance: few
v_gene: TRBV6-5
j_gene: TRBJ1-2
CDR3nt: TGTGCCAGCAGTTGGGGAGAGGGGAGGACCTATGGCTACACCTTC
CDR3aa: CASSWGEGRTYGYTF

d_gene: TRBD1
abundance: .
v_gene: TRBV5-1
j_gene: TRBJ2-7
CDR3nt: TGCGCCAGCAGTGTCGGGACAGTTTCGTACGAGCAGTACTTC
CDR3aa: CASSVGTVSYEQYF

d_gene: .
abundance: .
v_gene: TRBV5-1
j_gene: TRBJ2-5
CDR3nt: TGCGCCAGCACCCCGTTGACAGCAAACGGAGAGACCCAGTACTTC
CDR3aa: CASTPLTANGETQYF

d_gene: TRBD1
abundance: few
v_gene: TRBV28
j_gene: TRBJ2-5
CDR3nt: TGTGCCAGCAGTTTAGACCCGGGACAGGGGGCTGAGACCCAGTACTTC
CDR3aa: CASSLDPGQGAETQYF

d_gene: .
abundance: .
v_gene: TRBV6-5
j_gene: TRBJ2-6
CDR3nt: TGTGCCAGCAGCGGAGAACCTTCTGGGGCCAACGTCCTGACTTTC
CDR3aa: CASSGEPSGANVLTF

d_gene: .
abundance: .
v_gene: TRBV28
j_gene: TRBJ1-5
CDR3nt: TGTGCCAGCAGTTGGGTTAATGGTCAGCCCCAGCATTTT
CDR3aa: CASSWVNGQPQHF

d_gene: .
abundance: .
v_gene: TRBV5-1
j_gene: TRBJ1-1
CDR3nt: TGCGCCAGCAGCTTGGAAAGTCAGGTGAACACTGAAGCTTTCTTT
CDR3aa: CASSLESQVNTEAFF

d_gene: TRBD1
abundance: .
v_gene: TRBV4-1
j_gene: TRBJ2-7
CDR3nt: TGCGCCAGCAGCCAGAGGGGACCGGGACAGGGAATATCCGAGCAGTACTTC
CDR3aa: CASSQRGPGQGISEQYF

d_gene: TRBD2
abundance: once
v_gene: TRBV5-1
j_gene: TRBJ2-3
CDR3nt: TGCGCCAGCAGCTTGTTTAGCGGGGGGCCTAGCACAGATACGCAGTATTTT
CDR3aa: CASSLFSGGPSTDTQYF

d_gene: .
abundance: .
v_gene: TRBV7-2
j_gene: TRBJ1-4
CDR3nt: TGTGCCAGCAGCTTAGCCTCGCAGGGAGGGACTGAAAAACTGTTTTTT
CDR3aa: CASSLASQGGTEKLFF

d_gene: .
abundance: .
v_gene: TRBV25-1
j_gene: TRBJ1-2
CDR3nt: TGTGCCAGCAGTGAATCCCGCAGGGCTTTCTTCTATGGCTACACCTTC
CDR3aa: CASSESRRAFFYGYTF

d_gene: TRBD1
abundance: once
v_gene: TRBV9
j_gene: TRBJ2-3
CDR3nt: TGTGCCAGCAGCTTAGGACAGGGGACAGATACGCAGTATTTT
CDR3aa: CASSLGQGTDTQYF

d_gene: .
abundance: .
v_gene: TRBV5-1
j_gene: TRBJ2-1
CDR3nt: TGCGCCAGCAGCTTGGTTGGGGCTGGGGCCTACAATGAGCAGTTCTTC
CDR3aa: CASSLVGAGAYNEQFF

d_gene: TRBD1
abundance: .
v_gene: TRBV30
j_gene: TRBJ1-5
CDR3nt: TGTGCCTGGAGTGTAACGACAGGGCAGCCCCAGCATTTT
CDR3aa: CAWSVTTGQPQHF

d_gene: .
abundance: .
v_gene: TRBV11-2
j_gene: TRBJ1-1
CDR3nt: TGTGCCAGCAGACAGGGTCAGAATAGTGAAGCTTTCTTT
CDR3aa: CASRQGQNSEAFF

d_gene: .
abundance: .
v_gene: TRBV20-1
j_gene: TRBJ1-1
CDR3nt: TGCAGTCCAGGGAACACTGAAGCTTTCTTT
CDR3aa: CSPGNTEAFF

d_gene: .
abundance: .
v_gene: TRBV5-1
j_gene: TRBJ1-4
CDR3nt: TGCGCCACCAGAGGGGGAGCTAATGAAAAACTGTTTTTT
CDR3aa: CATRGGANEKLFF

d_gene: .
abundance: .
v_gene: TRBV9
j_gene: TRBJ1-2
CDR3nt: TGTGCCAGCAGCGTCCGGGAGGGTTTGGACTATGGCTACACCTTC
CDR3aa: CASSVREGLDYGYTF

d_gene: .
abundance: .
v_gene: TRBV5-1
j_gene: TRBJ2-7
CDR3nt: TGCGCCAGCAGCCAGAGGACCCCGGGGATCAACGAGCAGTACTTC
CDR3aa: CASSQRTPGINEQYF

d_gene: .
abundance: .
v_gene: TRBV29-1
j_gene: TRBJ2-7
CDR3nt: TGCAGCGCCGGTAGCAGGCTGTCCTACGAGCAGTACTTC
CDR3aa: CSAGSRLSYEQYF

d_gene: TRBD1
abundance: few
v_gene: TRBV9
j_gene: TRBJ1-1
CDR3nt: TGTGCCAGCAGCCCAGGGACAGGGGGTACTGAAGCTTTCTTT
CDR3aa: CASSPGTGGTEAFF

d_gene: .
abundance: once
v_gene: TRBV6-7
j_gene: TRBJ1-5
CDR3nt: TGTGCCAGCAGGGACCTGGAAAAACCGGATAATAGCAATCAGCCCCAGCATTTT
CDR3aa: CASRDLEKPDNSNQPQHF

d_gene: TRBD1
abundance: .
v_gene: TRBV30
j_gene: TRBJ1-2
CDR3nt: TGTGCCTGGAGGCCCGGACAGGGAGGAGGCTACACCTTC
CDR3aa: CAWRPGQGGGYTF

d_gene: .
abundance: .
v_gene: TRBV18
j_gene: TRBJ1-4
CDR3nt: TGTGCCAGCTCACCACCGAACCGGGGGGCTAATGAAAAACTGTTTTTT
CDR3aa: CASSPPNRGANEKLFF

d_gene: TRBD1
abundance: .
v_gene: TRBV7-6
j_gene: TRBJ2-2
CDR3nt: TGTGCCAGCAGCTTAGGGGGACAGGGGAACACCGGGGAGCTGTTTTTT
CDR3aa: CASSLGGQGNTGELFF

d_gene: .
abundance: .
v_gene: TRBV12-3/TRBV12-4
j_gene: TRBJ1-1
CDR3nt: TGTGCCAGCAGTTTAGGGGGAGAGGCTTTCTTT
CDR3aa: CASSLGGEAFF

d_gene: TRBD1
abundance: .
v_gene: TRBV9
j_gene: TRBJ2-3
CDR3nt: TGTGCCAGCAGCGTAGGTAACAGGGGAAACGCAGATACGCAGTATTTT
CDR3aa: CASSVGNRGNADTQYF

d_gene: TRBD2
abundance: .
v_gene: TRBV7-3
j_gene: TRBJ2-1
CDR3nt: TGTGCCAGCAGCCTCTGGCTAGCGGATTACAATGAGCAGTTCTTC
CDR3aa: CASSLWLADYNEQFF

d_gene: TRBD2
abundance: .
v_gene: TRBV20-1
j_gene: TRBJ2-1
CDR3nt: TGCAGTGCTAGTGCCGGGACTAGCGGGAGAATTGGGCAGTTCTTC
CDR3aa: CSASAGTSGRIGQFF

d_gene: TRBD1
abundance: .
v_gene: TRBV18
j_gene: TRBJ2-1
CDR3nt: TGTGCCAGCTCACGGACGGGACAGGGCGTCAATGAGCAGTTCTTC
CDR3aa: CASSRTGQGVNEQFF

d_gene: .
abundance: .
v_gene: TRBV9
j_gene: TRBJ1-1
CDR3nt: TGTGCCAGCAGCCCCACCGACCGGGGTATCACTGAAGCTTTCTTT
CDR3aa: CASSPTDRGITEAFF

d_gene: TRBD1
abundance: .
v_gene: TRBV6-5
j_gene: TRBJ1-2
CDR3nt: TGTGCCAGCGCGGTGCAGGGGGCGTGGGGCTACACCTTC
CDR3aa: CASAVQGAWGYTF

d_gene: TRBD2
abundance: .
v_gene: TRBV27
j_gene: TRBJ2-3
CDR3nt: TGTGCCAGCAGTTTGGGACTAGCGGGCGGGGGAGATACGCAGTATTTT
CDR3aa: CASSLGLAGGGDTQYF

d_gene: TRBD1
abundance: .
v_gene: TRBV5-1
j_gene: TRBJ2-5
CDR3nt: TGCGCCAGCAGCGTCGGGACAGTCCAAGAGACCCAGTACTTC
CDR3aa: CASSVGTVQETQYF

d_gene: TRBD1
abundance: .
v_gene: TRBV6-5
j_gene: TRBJ2-3
CDR3nt: TGTGCCAGCAGTTATCATCCGGGACAGAGAACGGATACGCAGTATTTT
CDR3aa: CASSYHPGQRTDTQYF

d_gene: .
abundance: once
v_gene: TRBV5-6
j_gene: TRBJ1-2
CDR3nt: TGTGCCAGCAGCTCGGGACGGAGCTATGGCTACACCTTC
CDR3aa: CASSSGRSYGYTF

d_gene: TRBD2
abundance: .
v_gene: TRBV13
j_gene: TRBJ2-1
CDR3nt: TGTGCCAGCAGCTTAGCTAGCGGGGACAATGAGCAGTTCTTC
CDR3aa: CASSLASGDNEQFF

d_gene: TRBD1
abundance: .
v_gene: TRBV19
j_gene: TRBJ1-1
CDR3nt: TGTGCCAGTAGCCCCCACGGGACAGGGGCTAAGAACACTGAAGCTTTCTTT
CDR3aa: CASSPHGTGAKNTEAFF

d_gene: .
abundance: once
v_gene: TRBV5-4
j_gene: TRBJ1-6
CDR3nt: TGTGCCAGCAGCCAGACAGAGAATAATTCACCCCTCCACTTT
CDR3aa: CASSQTENNSPLHF

d_gene: TRBD2
abundance: .
v_gene: TRBV5-8
j_gene: TRBJ2-3
CDR3nt: TGTGCCAGCAGCACGGGACTAGCGGGGCGTACAGATACGCAGTATTTT
CDR3aa: CASSTGLAGRTDTQYF

d_gene: .
abundance: .
v_gene: TRBV4-3
j_gene: TRBJ2-2
CDR3nt: TGCGCCAGCAGCACAGACGGGCGGAACACCGGGGAGCTGTTTTTT
CDR3aa: CASSTDGRNTGELFF

d_gene: TRBD1
abundance: .
v_gene: TRBV6-2/TRBV6-3
j_gene: TRBJ1-3
CDR3nt: TGTGCCAGCAGTTACTCGACAGGGTGGCTCCGTGGAAACACCATATATTTT
CDR3aa: CASSYSTGWLRGNTIYF

d_gene: TRBD1
abundance: .
v_gene: TRBV28
j_gene: TRBJ2-2
CDR3nt: TGTGCCAGCAGCCCACAGGGGGACACCGGGGAGCTGTTTTTT
CDR3aa: CASSPQGDTGELFF